This TCR beta chain was documented in a study of T cell responses to AZD1222 COVID-19 vaccine. Whole-study context: Samples with a second dose at about 4 or about 12 weeks were pooled together.

The CDR3 has 14 amino acids. V was shortened by 7 bases and J by 7 bases, with 14 bases between the two germline ends. The germline CDR1 and CDR2 sequences are LNHDA and SQIVND (reference sequence). In the case of this clone: Antigen: not known.

TCRdb's copy holds only in-frame clones and misses some; the assay was immunoSEQ multiplex PCR. In the table there are more than 110,000 clones, about 92% of which are singletons. Findings of the study overall: Females outnumbered males among donors, who were mostly white British; clonal diversity was possibly underestimated. CD4 TCRs covered the whole spike, strongest at regions 160-218 and 743-854. Repertoire sampling was restricted to post-peak T cell response timepoints.

This TCR came from an adult in good health. This chain joins TRBV19 and TRBJ1-6; D may be TRBD1 (6 bases). The sequenced sample was peripheral blood, obtained on day 0 of AZD1222 vaccination. The CDR3 DNA reads TGTGCCAGTACGGCGGGGGCCGAGAATTCACCCCTCCACTTT. It translates to CASTAGAENSPLHF.